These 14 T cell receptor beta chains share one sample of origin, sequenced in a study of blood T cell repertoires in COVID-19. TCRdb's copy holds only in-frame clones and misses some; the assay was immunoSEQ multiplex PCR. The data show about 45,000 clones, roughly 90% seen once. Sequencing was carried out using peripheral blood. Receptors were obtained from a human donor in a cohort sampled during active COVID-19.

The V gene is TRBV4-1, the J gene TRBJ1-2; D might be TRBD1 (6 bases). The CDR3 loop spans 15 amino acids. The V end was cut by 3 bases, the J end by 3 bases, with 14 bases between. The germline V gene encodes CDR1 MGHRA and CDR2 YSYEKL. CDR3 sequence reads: CASSHRGQGDYGYTF. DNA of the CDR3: TGCGCCAGCAGCCATAGGGGACAAGGGGACTATGGCTACACCTTC.

In DNA, the CDR3 is TGTGCCAGCAGCTTACGAGACAGGGGGCCAAGTGAGCAGTTCTTC. Its protein product is CASSLRDRGPSEQFF. The rearrangement links TRBV13 to TRBJ2-1; 10 nucleotides align to TRBD1. With V trimmed by 2 bases and J by 9 bases, 7 bases remained unmatched. CDR3 size: 15 residues. CDR1 and CDR2 (germline): PRHDT, FYEKMQ (reference sequence).

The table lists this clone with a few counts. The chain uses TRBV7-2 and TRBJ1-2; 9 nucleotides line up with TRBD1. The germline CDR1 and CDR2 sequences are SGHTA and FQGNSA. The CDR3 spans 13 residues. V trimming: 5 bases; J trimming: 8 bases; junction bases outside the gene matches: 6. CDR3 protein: CASSLRTGEGYTF. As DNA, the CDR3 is TGTGCCAGCAGCCTCCGGACAGGGGAAGGCTACACCTTC.

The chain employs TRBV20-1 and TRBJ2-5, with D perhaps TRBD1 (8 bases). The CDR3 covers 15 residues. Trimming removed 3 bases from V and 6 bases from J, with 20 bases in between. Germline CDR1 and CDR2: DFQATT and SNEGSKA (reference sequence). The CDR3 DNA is TGCAGTGCTAGTACAGGACAGGGAGGGATGAAGACCCAGTACTTC. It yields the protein CSASTGQGGMKTQYF.

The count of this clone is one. CDR3 protein: CASSAPWSGARYTQYF. The CDR3 bases are TGTGCCAGCAGCGCCCCGTGGAGCGGGGCCAGGTATACGCAGTATTTT. This chain links TRBV6-4 with TRBJ2-3; 7 nucleotides match TRBD2. Germline-derived CDR1 and CDR2 are MRHNA and SNTAGT. The V and J ends lost 6 bases and 7 bases, in that order; junction bases with no gene match: 16. The CDR3 is made up of 16 amino acids.

The CDR3 here is CASSQSELRAGGEKLFF. The DNA of the CDR3 is TGTGCCAGCAGCCAAAGTGAATTGCGGGCAGGGGGCGAAAAACTGTTTTTT. The J gene is TRBJ1-4, the V gene TRBV3-1 (or the pseudogene TRBV3-2), with 8 bases fitting TRBD1. The CDR3 has 17 residues. V dropped 2 bases and J dropped 8; count of bases not matched to a gene: 13. CDR1 and CDR2 from the germline V gene are LGHDT and YNNKEL (reference sequence).

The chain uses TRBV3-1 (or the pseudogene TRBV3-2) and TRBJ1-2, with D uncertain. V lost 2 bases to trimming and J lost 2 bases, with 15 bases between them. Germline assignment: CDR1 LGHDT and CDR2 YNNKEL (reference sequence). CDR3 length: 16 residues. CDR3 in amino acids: CASSQRRQNLNYGYTF. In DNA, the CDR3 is TGTGCCAGCAGCCAACGGCGGCAGAACTTAAACTATGGCTACACCTTC.

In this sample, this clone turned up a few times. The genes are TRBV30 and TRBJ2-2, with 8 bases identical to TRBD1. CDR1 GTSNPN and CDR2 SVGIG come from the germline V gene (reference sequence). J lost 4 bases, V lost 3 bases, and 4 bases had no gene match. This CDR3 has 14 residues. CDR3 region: CAWRGTGPTGELFF. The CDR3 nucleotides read TGTGCCTGGAGAGGGACAGGTCCCACCGGGGAGCTGTTTTTT.

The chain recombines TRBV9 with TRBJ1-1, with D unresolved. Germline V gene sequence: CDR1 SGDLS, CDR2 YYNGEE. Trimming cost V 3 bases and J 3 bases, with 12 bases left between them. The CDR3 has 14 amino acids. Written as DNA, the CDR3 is TGTGCCAGCAGCGGTCACTCGTTAGACACTGAAGCTTTCTTT. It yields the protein CASSGHSLDTEAFF.

CDR3 nucleotide sequence: TGTGCCAGCAGCCCCAGGTCCGTGGACTATGGCTACACCTTC. It translates to CASSPRSVDYGYTF. This chain joins TRBV3-1 (or the pseudogene TRBV3-2) and TRBJ1-2; D gene unclear. CDR3 size: 14 residues. CDR1 LGHDT and CDR2 YNNKEL come from the germline V gene (reference sequence). The germline V and J ends were trimmed by 4 bases and 3 bases, with 12 bases remaining between them.

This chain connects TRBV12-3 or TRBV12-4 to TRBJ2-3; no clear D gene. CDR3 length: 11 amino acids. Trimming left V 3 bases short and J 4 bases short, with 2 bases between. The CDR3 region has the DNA TGTGCCAGCAGTTTCTCAGATACGCAGTATTTT. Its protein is CASSFSDTQYF.

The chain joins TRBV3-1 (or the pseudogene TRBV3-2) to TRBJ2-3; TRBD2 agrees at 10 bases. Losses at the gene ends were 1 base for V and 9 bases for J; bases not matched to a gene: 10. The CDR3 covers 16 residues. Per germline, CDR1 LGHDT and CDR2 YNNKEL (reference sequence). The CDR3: CASSQVLAGTHITQYF. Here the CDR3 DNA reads TGTGCCAGCAGCCAAGTACTAGCGGGGACCCACATAACGCAGTATTTT.

CDR3: CASSSDRSSYNEQFF. DNA for the CDR3: TGTGCCAGCAGTTCAGACAGAAGCTCCTACAATGAGCAGTTCTTC. The chain employs TRBV27 and TRBJ2-1, with D possibly being TRBD1 (5 bases). V was pared by 4 bases and J by 0 bases, with 10 bases between. This CDR3 has 15 amino acids. Germline-derived CDR1 and CDR2 are MNHEY and SMNVEV (reference sequence).

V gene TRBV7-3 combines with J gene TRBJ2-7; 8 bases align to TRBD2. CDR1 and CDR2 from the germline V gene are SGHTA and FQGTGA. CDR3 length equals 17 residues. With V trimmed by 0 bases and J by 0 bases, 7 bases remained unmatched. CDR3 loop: CASSLTGAGGPSYEQYF. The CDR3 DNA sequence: TGTGCCAGCAGCTTAACGGGGGCGGGGGGCCCCTCCTACGAGCAGTACTTC.